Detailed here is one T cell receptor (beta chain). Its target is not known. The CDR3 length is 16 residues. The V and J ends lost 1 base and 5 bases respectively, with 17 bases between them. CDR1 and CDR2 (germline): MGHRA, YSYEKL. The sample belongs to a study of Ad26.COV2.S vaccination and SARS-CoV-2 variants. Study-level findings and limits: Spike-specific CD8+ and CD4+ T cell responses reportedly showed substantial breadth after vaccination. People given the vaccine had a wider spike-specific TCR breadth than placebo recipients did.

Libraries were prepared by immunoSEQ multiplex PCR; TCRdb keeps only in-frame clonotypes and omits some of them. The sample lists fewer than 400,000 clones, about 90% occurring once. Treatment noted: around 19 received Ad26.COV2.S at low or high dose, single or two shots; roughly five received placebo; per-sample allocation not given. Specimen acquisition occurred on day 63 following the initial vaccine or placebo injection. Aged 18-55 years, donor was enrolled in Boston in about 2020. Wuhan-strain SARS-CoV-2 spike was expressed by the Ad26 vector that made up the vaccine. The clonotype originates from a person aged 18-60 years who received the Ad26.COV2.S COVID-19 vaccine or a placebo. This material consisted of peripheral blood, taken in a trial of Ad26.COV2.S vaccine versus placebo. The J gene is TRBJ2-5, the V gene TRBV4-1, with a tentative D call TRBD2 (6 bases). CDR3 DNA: TGCGCCAGCAGCCAAGCCAGCGGGCAAGCCCCCGAGACCCAGTACTTC. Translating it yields CASSQASGQAPETQYF.